This entry lists 5 T cell receptor beta chains sequenced from one sample in a study of cytomegalovirus exposure and HLA in healthy donors. Vbeta (60) and Jbeta (13) primers were used in the PCR. Clones were sequenced by immunoSEQ multiplex PCR, and TCRdb holds only the in-frame ones, with some missing. The sample lists over 150,000 clones; around 83% were seen once. Input material: PBMCs. These TCRs come from a man between 50 and 59 years old in good health and CMV-seronegative.

This clone appeared a single time. The chain couples TRBV29-1 to TRBJ2-5, with D tentatively TRBD2 (6 bases). V was pared by 5 bases and J by 3 bases, with 13 bases between. CDR3 length equals 13 residues. From germline, CDR1 is SQVTM and CDR2 ANQGSEA. The CDR3 is CSVSLAGKETQYF. CDR3 DNA: TGCAGCGTTAGTTTGGCGGGGAAAGAGACCCAGTACTTC.

This clone was seen just once. V is TRBV7-9 and J is TRBJ2-3, with D tentatively TRBD2 (5 bases). The germline V gene has CDR1 SEHNR and CDR2 FQNEAQ (reference sequence). The CDR3 has 12 residues. Trimming pared 1 base from V and 8 bases from J, leaving 7 bases between. CDR3 residues: CASSLETITQYF. CDR3 sequence (DNA): TGTGCCAGCAGCTTAGAGACTATTACGCAGTATTTT.

The rearrangement joins TRBV9 to TRBJ2-2, with 8 bases lining up with TRBD1. This CDR3 has 14 residues. Unmatched junction bases numbered 2, after V lost 2 bases and J lost 5 bases. Germline CDR1 is SGDLS and CDR2 is YYNGEE. This chain's CDR3 is CASSVTGGTGELFF. The CDR3 coding sequence is TGTGCCAGCAGCGTCACAGGGGGGACCGGGGAGCTGTTTTTT.

The CDR3 loop reads CASSPWGQAGNTIYF. The DNA for the CDR3 is TGTGCCAGCAGTCCTTGGGGGCAGGCGGGAAACACCATATATTTT. The gene calls are TRBV25-1 and TRBJ1-3; the D gene is possibly TRBD1 (6 bases). V lost 5 bases and J lost 4, with 15 bases in between. The CDR3 sequence is 15 residues long. Germline values: CDR1 MGHDK, CDR2 SYGVNS.

The chain links TRBV6-1 to TRBJ2-2; possible D gene TRBD1, 5 bases. There are 12 residues in the CDR3. Germline-derived CDR1 and CDR2 are MNHNS and SASEGT. Trimming removed 6 bases from V and 6 bases from J, with 8 bases in between. The CDR3 sequence: CASSRVAGELFF. The CDR3 bases are TGTGCCAGCAGCAGGGTCGCCGGGGAGCTGTTTTTT.